Each of the 26 T cell receptor beta chains below was sequenced from the same sample in a study of cytomegalovirus exposure and HLA in healthy donors (TCRdb year 2017). The method behind the library was the immunoSEQ multiplex PCR assay. For the multiplex PCR, a mixture combining 60 forward primers for TCR Vbeta segments and 13 reverse primers for TCR Jbeta segments was used. As stored in TCRdb, this immuneACCESS dataset retains in-frame rearrangements with V and J assigned. A fraction of the clones does not appear; measured against another copy, unresolved V genes explain less than half of the discrepancy, and the remainder lacks a known reason. The sample table lists 250,000 to 350,000 clones, about nine tenths of them with a count of one. Less than 4.5% of the sample goes to the ten largest clones. The specimen was PBMCs. The source of these receptors is a man aged 35 to 55 in good health and CMV-seropositive.

V usage is TRBV19 and J usage is TRBJ2-1; 11 bases match TRBD2. The trim removed 5 bases at V and 5 bases at J, leaving 5 bases unmatched. Germline loops: CDR1 LNHDA, CDR2 SQIVND (reference sequence). The CDR3 loop spans 15 amino acids. The CDR3 loop is CASSLRLAGNNEQFF. The CDR3 coding sequence is TGTGCCAGTAGTTTGCGACTAGCGGGAAACAATGAGCAGTTCTTC.

The chain uses TRBV28 and TRBJ1-1; no clear D. Per the germline V gene, CDR1 is MDHEN and CDR2 is SYDVKM. V lost 5 bases, J lost 7 bases, and 14 bases lay in between. The CDR3 is made up of 13 amino acids. CDR3 sequence: CASSPQPTNEAFF. The CDR3, as DNA: TGTGCCAGCAGTCCCCAACCCACAAATGAAGCTTTCTTT.

The chain is built from TRBV21-1 and TRBJ1-1; TRBD1, the D gene given by the table, was not confirmed from the DNA. TRBV21-1 is assigned pseudogene status. This CDR3 comprises 16 residues. The CDR3: CASSLGAAQSATEAFF. In DNA, the CDR3 is TGTGCCAGCAGTTTGGGGGCAGCCCAGAGTGCCACTGAAGCTTTCTTT.

This clone was counted only a few times. The chain couples TRBV6-6 to TRBJ2-7; 9 bases map to TRBD1. Germline values: CDR1 MNHNY, CDR2 SVGAGI (reference sequence). The CDR3 has 16 amino acids. The J segment lost 2 bases and the V segment lost 2 bases, leaving 7 bases of the junction unmatched. The CDR3: CASSYSVTGGAYEQYF. For the CDR3, the DNA is TGTGCCAGCAGTTACAGCGTTACAGGGGGCGCCTACGAGCAGTACTTC.

The chain carries TRBV6-5 and TRBJ2-5; D not resolved. The CDR3 extends over 13 amino acids. Trimming removed 2 bases from V and 5 bases from J, with 9 bases in between. CDR1 and CDR2 (germline): MNHEY, SVGAGI. The CDR3 DNA follows: TGTGCCAGCAGTTACGGCCCGAAGGAGACCCAGTACTTC. Its protein product is CASSYGPKETQYF.

CDR3 nucleotides: TGTGCCAGCAGTTTACTAGCGGCGAACACCGGGGAGCTGTTTTTT. This encodes CASSLLAANTGELFF. V is TRBV6-6 and J is TRBJ2-2; 8 bases agree with TRBD2. After removal of 4 bases from V and 0 bases from J, the junction contained 1 base not matched to a gene. CDR1 and CDR2 from the germline V gene are MNHNY and SVGAGI (reference sequence). The CDR3 runs 15 residues.

The chain employs TRBV29-1 and TRBJ2-7; D perhaps matches TRBD1 (6 bases). This CDR3 region has 14 residues. CDR1 and CDR2 from the germline V gene are SQVTM and ANQGSEA. With 6 bases removed from V and 1 base from J, the gap between germline ends came to 16 bases. In DNA, the CDR3 is TGCAGCGTCGCCATACTACAGGGTTCCTACGAGCAGTACTTC. This sequence encodes CSVAILQGSYEQYF.

This clone was recorded only once. This rearrangement joins TRBV19 to TRBJ2-2, with 8 bases that match TRBD1. V lost 5 bases and J lost 4; bases outside the gene matches: 6. The CDR3 spans 15 residues. Germline V gives CDR1 LNHDA, CDR2 SQIVND (reference sequence). The CDR3, as DNA: TGTGCCAGTAGTTTGGGACAGGTCGTCACCGGGGAGCTGTTTTTT. Its translation: CASSLGQVVTGELFF.

The genes are TRBV2 and TRBJ2-1; D might be TRBD1 (6 bases). Trimming took off 6 bases at V and 6 bases at J, with 12 bases between the two ends. The CDR3 is made up of 13 amino acids. The germline CDR1 and CDR2 sequences are SNHLY and FYNNEI. CDR3 amino acids: CASRGARLNEQFF. CDR3 coding DNA: TGTGCCAGCAGGGGGGCTAGGCTCAATGAGCAGTTCTTC.

V gene TRBV7-9 combines with J gene TRBJ2-5, with TRBD2 matching over 13 bases. The germline CDR1 and CDR2 sequences are SEHNR and FQNEAQ (reference sequence). V was clipped by 5 bases and J by 4 bases; unmatched bases: 7. This CDR3 has 16 amino acids. CDR3 protein: CASSPPTSGRSETQYF. In DNA, the CDR3 is TGTGCCAGCAGCCCTCCGACTAGCGGGAGGTCAGAGACCCAGTACTTC.

CDR3 bases: TGTGCCAGTAGTTGGACTAGCGGGAGCCAAGAGACCCAGTACTTC. The encoded protein is CASSWTSGSQETQYF. The rearrangement joins TRBV19 to TRBJ2-5, with TRBD2 matching 13 bases. Germline trimming cut 5 bases from V and 1 base from J; bases unmatched to any gene: 1. Germline-derived CDR1 and CDR2 are LNHDA and SQIVND (reference sequence). The CDR3 runs 15 residues.

The CDR3 nucleotides are TGTGCCAGCAGTACGGGACATCGACAGTCCTACGAGCAGTACTTC. Its translation: CASSTGHRQSYEQYF. The chain employs TRBV6-6 and TRBJ2-7; D is perhaps TRBD1 (6 bases). The germline V gene encodes CDR1 MNHNY and CDR2 SVGAGI (reference sequence). V lost 5 bases and J 1 base, leaving 15 bases between the germline ends. This CDR3 is built from 15 residues.

This chain connects TRBV7-9 to TRBJ1-2; 7 bases are a match to TRBD1. This CDR3 has 15 amino acids. Germline CDR1 and CDR2: SEHNR and FQNEAQ (reference sequence). Germline trimming cut 4 bases from V and 2 bases from J; bases unmatched to any gene: 7. In DNA, the CDR3 is TGTGCCAGCAGCTCGTGGGACAGAGAAAACTATGGCTACACCTTC. Its translation: CASSSWDRENYGYTF. The full variable domain, in which reference TRBV7-9 and TRBJ1-2 provide the parts outside the CDR3, is DTGVSQNPRHKITKRGQNVTFRCDPISEHNRLYWYRQTLGQGPEFLTYFQNEAQLEKSRLLSDRFSAERPKGSFSTLEIQRTEQGDSAMYLCASSSWDRENYGYTFGSGTRLTVV.

The chain links TRBV28 to TRBJ2-2, with D possibly TRBD1 on 6 matching bases. Trimming took off 3 bases at V and 8 bases at J, with 10 bases between the two ends. CDR3 length: 13 residues. From germline, CDR1 is MDHEN and CDR2 SYDVKM. The CDR3 sequence: CASSLRGTGELFF. As DNA, the CDR3 is TGTGCCAGCAGTTTGCGTGGGACAGGGGAGCTGTTTTTT.

This chain links TRBV10-3 with TRBJ2-5, with D possibly TRBD2 on 6 matching bases. The CDR3 sequence is 15 residues long. Germline V lookup: CDR1 ENHRY, CDR2 SYGVKD. V lost 4 bases and J lost 5, with 17 bases in between. The CDR3 is CAISVEGGRGETQYF. Written as DNA, the CDR3 is TGTGCCATCAGTGTCGAGGGCGGTCGGGGGGAGACCCAGTACTTC.

The sample holds one count of this clone. The CDR3 coding sequence is TGTGCCATCAGTGAGGCGGGCAGGGGGCCGGACTACGAGCAGTACTTC. Amino acids: CAISEAGRGPDYEQYF. The chain links TRBV10-3 to TRBJ2-7; the match to TRBD1 covers 8 bases. V was clipped by 2 bases and J by 3 bases; unmatched bases: 9. The CDR3 contains 16 residues. From germline, CDR1 is ENHRY and CDR2 SYGVKD.

J is TRBJ2-5 and V is TRBV2, with TRBD2 matching 8 bases. Looked up from germline, CDR1 is SNHLY and CDR2 is FYNNEI. The CDR3 is 16 amino acids. Germline trimming cut 3 bases from V and 2 bases from J; bases unmatched to any gene: 8. The CDR3: CASSEGSGMRQETQYF. CDR3 nucleotides: TGTGCCAGCAGTGAGGGTAGCGGGATGCGGCAAGAGACCCAGTACTTC. Filled out from reference TRBV2 and TRBJ2-5, the complete variable domain reads EPEVTQTPSHQVTQMGQEVILRCVPISNHLYFYWYRQILGQKVEFLVSFYNNEISEKSEIFDDQFSVERPDGSNFTLKIRSTKLEDSAMYFCASSEGSGMRQETQYFGPGTRLLVL.

This chain links TRBV21-1 with TRBJ2-2; the DNA was not compared with TRBD2, the D call given in the table. TRBV21-1 is an annotated pseudogene. The length of the CDR3 is 18 residues. The CDR3 here is CASSKGDREGPNTGELFF. In DNA form, the CDR3 reads TGTGCCAGCAGCAAAGGTGACCGGGAGGGCCCGAACACCGGGGAGCTGTTTTTT.

V gene TRBV11-2 combines with J gene TRBJ2-1; D remains ambiguous. CDR3 length: 15 amino acids. Trimming took off 5 bases at V and 1 base at J, with 12 bases between the two ends. Germline V gene data show CDR1 as SGHAT and CDR2 as FQNNGV. This chain's CDR3 is CASSNIGRSYNEQFF. CDR3 DNA sequence: TGTGCCAGCAGCAATATTGGTCGGTCCTACAATGAGCAGTTCTTC.

The chain has TRBV9 and TRBJ2-2; D is perhaps TRBD2 (5 bases). Germline CDR1 SGDLS, CDR2 YYNGEE. The V gene lost 0 bases and the J gene lost 3 bases, with 9 bases spanning the gap. The CDR3 consists of 15 residues. CDR3 loop: CASSVASSHTGELFF. Here the CDR3 DNA reads TGTGCCAGCAGCGTAGCTAGCTCCCACACCGGGGAGCTGTTTTTT. The whole variable domain, remainder taken from reference TRBV9 and TRBJ2-2, is DSGVTQTPKHLITATGQRVTLRCSPRSGDLSVYWYQQSLDQGLQFLIQYYNGEERAKGNILERFSAQQFPDLHSELNLSSLELGDSALYFCASSVASSHTGELFFGEGSRLTVL.

Worth noting for this clone: The same CDR3 is also encoded by other DNA sequences in this sample. The chain couples TRBV7-2 to TRBJ2-5, with 9 positions matching TRBD2. J gave up 3 bases and V 4 bases, and 6 bases lay outside the gene matches. This CDR3 comprises 15 residues. Per the germline V gene, CDR1 is SGHTA and CDR2 is FQGNSA. The CDR3: CASSSLSGRKETQYF. DNA for the CDR3: TGTGCCAGCAGCTCCCTTAGCGGGAGAAAAGAGACCCAGTACTTC.

This clone appeared a single time. The chain links TRBV21-1 to TRBJ2-3; the table calls TRBD1, which could not be checked here. TRBV21-1 is annotated as a pseudogene. CDR3 length equals 13 residues. The CDR3 is CASDRAYADTQYF. As DNA, the CDR3 is TGTGCCAGCGACAGGGCTTACGCAGATACGCAGTATTTT.

This chain connects TRBV5-6 to TRBJ2-1, with 8 bases lining up with TRBD2. Trimming cost V 0 bases and J 8 bases; bases outside gene matches: 16. Germline V gene data show CDR1 as SGHDT and CDR2 as YYEEEE. The CDR3 loop spans 18 amino acids. The CDR3 is CASSLGGLDGALGDEQFF. The CDR3 DNA sequence: TGTGCCAGCAGCTTGGGGGGACTAGATGGGGCTTTGGGGGATGAGCAGTTCTTC.

CDR3 coding DNA: TGCGCCAGCAGCCAAGATCGCCGGGGTTCTCACTACGAGCAGTACTTC. Translation gives CASSQDRRGSHYEQYF. The chain couples TRBV4-3 to TRBJ2-7, with D perhaps TRBD2 (5 bases). The CDR3 covers 16 residues. Germline values: CDR1 LGHNA, CDR2 YSLEER. Trimming shortened V by 0 bases and J by 3 bases, and 15 bases separated the two germline ends.

The chain links TRBV5-4 to TRBJ2-1; TRBD2 agrees at 9 bases. The CDR3 covers 13 residues. The germline CDR1 and CDR2 sequences are SGHNT and YYREEE (reference sequence). The V segment lost 4 bases and the J segment 6 bases; nucleotides outside the gene matches: 2. Here the CDR3 DNA reads TGTGCCAGCAGCCGTAGCGGGGGCAATGAGCAGTTCTTC. This encodes CASSRSGGNEQFF.

This chain connects TRBV27 to TRBJ2-7; no clear D gene. Germline CDR1 reads MNHEY; CDR2 reads SMNVEV (reference sequence). Trimming left V 2 bases short and J 4 bases short, with 27 bases between. The CDR3 has 19 amino acids. For the CDR3, the DNA is TGTGCCAGCAGTTTAATGAGGTTAACTCCCTTACCTTTTTCTTACGAGCAGTACTTC. Amino acids: CASSLMRLTPLPFSYEQYF.